This T cell receptor beta chain derives from a study of cytomegalovirus exposure and HLA in healthy donors. Study context: The use of the same platform for the approximately 110 validation repertoires and the 600 to 800 first-cohort repertoires was reported by a later analysis. General study findings and limits: Rare TCR sequences dominated, though some public TCRs recurred in many donors.

The germline V gene encodes CDR1 SGHRS and CDR2 YFSETQ. The CDR3 is 19 residues long. V gave up 1 base and J gave up 1 base; unmatched junction bases: 7. Repertoires were generated with immunoSEQ multiplex PCR, while TCRdb's copy carries only in-frame clones and drops some. The table lists under 100,000 clones, 95% to 98% of them singletons. A note on this clone: Its antigen remains unidentified.

The sequencing input was PBMCs. The sequence was collected from a man between 18 and 29 years old in good health and CMV-seronegative. The chain employs TRBV5-1 and TRBJ2-3; TRBD2 matches 15 bases. CDR3 nucleotide sequence: TGCGCCAGCAGCTTGACCGGACTAGCGGGAGGGCCGGGCACAGATACGCAGTATTTT. Translation: CASSLTGLAGGPGTDTQYF.